This T cell receptor (beta chain) was identified in a study of regulatory T cells in long-lasting Graves disease. TCR beta libraries were built with iRepertoire HTBI primers and Arm-PCR of CDR3 regions. TCRdb called the multiplex PCR reads again in MiXCR, with one record for every CDR3 protein. This sample yields roughly 500,000 distinct CDR3 sequences, of which approximately 14% are seen a single time; more than 15% belongs to the top ten. Trimming removed 7 bases from V and 2 bases from J, with 25 bases in between. The CDR3 length is 18 residues. Looked up from germline, CDR1 is MDHEN and CDR2 is SYDVKM. Regarding time point: newly diagnosed GD, antithyroid drugs for less than 3 months. Preparation of the TCR library used RNA extracted from PBMCs. This clonotype came up many times. The antigen remains undetermined. Findings of the study overall: TCR diversity was lower in persistent Graves' patients (versus newly diagnosed ones).

These sequences were also reported in another study, on T cells in Graves' hyperthyroidism and ophthalmopathy. That work adds: Ophthalmopathy could be told apart from stable hyperthyroidism with a 13 V-J model.

The source material was peripheral blood mononuclear cells (PBMCs), sampled at new diagnosis, from a patient treated with antithyroid drugs. This rearrangement joins TRBV28 to TRBJ2-3; weak D call: TRBD1 (6 bases). This TCR came from a woman in her forties or fifties with Graves disease. The CDR3 is CASMGSQGTPHFTDTQYF. CDR3 DNA: TGTGCCAGCATGGGTAGTCAGGGGACCCCACATTTCACAGATACGCAGTATTTT.